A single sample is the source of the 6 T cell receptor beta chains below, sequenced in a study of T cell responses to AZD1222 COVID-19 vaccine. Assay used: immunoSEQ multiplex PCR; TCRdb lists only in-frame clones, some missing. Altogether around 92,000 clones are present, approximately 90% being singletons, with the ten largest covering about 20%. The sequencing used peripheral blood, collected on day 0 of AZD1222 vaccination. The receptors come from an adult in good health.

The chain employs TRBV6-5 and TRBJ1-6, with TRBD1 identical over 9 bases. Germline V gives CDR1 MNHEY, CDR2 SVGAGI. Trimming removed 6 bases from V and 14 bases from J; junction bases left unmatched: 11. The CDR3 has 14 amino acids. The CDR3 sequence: CASRIQPGQGSLHF. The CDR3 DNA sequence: TGTGCCAGCAGAATCCAACCGGGACAGGGATCCCTCCACTTT.

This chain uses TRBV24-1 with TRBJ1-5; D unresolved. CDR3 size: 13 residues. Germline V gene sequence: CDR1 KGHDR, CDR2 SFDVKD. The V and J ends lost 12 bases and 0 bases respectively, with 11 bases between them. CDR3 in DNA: TGTGCCTCACAGTCCTATAGCAATCAGCCCCAGCATTTT. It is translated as CASQSYSNQPQHF.

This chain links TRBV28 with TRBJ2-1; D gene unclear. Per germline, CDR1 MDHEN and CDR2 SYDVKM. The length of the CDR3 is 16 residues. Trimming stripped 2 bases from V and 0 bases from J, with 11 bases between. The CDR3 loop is CASSLRRTSSYNEQFF. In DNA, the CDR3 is TGTGCCAGCAGTTTACGCAGGACGAGCTCCTACAATGAGCAGTTCTTC.

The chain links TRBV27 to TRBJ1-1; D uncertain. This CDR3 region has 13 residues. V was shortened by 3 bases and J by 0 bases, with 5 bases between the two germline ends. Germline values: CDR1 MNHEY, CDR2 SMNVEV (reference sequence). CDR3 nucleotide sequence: TGTGCCAGCAGTTTCTGGTTGAACACTGAAGCTTTCTTT. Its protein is CASSFWLNTEAFF.

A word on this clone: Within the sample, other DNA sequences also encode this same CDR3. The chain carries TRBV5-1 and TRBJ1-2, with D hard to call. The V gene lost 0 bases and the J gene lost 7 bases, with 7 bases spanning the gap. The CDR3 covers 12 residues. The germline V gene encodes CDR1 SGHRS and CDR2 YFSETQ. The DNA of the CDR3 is TGCGCCAGCAGCTTGGATACCTTTGGCTACACCTTC. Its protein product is CASSLDTFGYTF.

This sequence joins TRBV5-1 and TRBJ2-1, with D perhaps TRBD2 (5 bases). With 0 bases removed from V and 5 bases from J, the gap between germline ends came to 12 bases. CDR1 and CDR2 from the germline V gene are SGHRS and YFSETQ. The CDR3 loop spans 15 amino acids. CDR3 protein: CASSLATTRNNEQFF. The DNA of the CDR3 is TGCGCCAGCAGCTTGGCGACAACTAGGAACAATGAGCAGTTCTTC.